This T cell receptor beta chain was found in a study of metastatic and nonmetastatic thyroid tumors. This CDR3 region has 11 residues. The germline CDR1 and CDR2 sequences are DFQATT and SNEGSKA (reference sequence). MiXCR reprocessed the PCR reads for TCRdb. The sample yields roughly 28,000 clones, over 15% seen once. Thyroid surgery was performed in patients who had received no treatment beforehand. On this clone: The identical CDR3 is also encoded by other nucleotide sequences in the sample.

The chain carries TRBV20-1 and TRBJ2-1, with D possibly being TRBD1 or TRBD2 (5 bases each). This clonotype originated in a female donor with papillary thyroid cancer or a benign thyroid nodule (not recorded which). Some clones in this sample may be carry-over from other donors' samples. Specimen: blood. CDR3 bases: TGCAGCGCTGCACGGGACCGCGAGCAGTTCTTC. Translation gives CSAARDREQFF.